Each of the 8 T cell receptor beta chains below was sequenced from the same sample in a study of cytomegalovirus exposure and HLA in healthy donors. PCR was performed using 60 Vbeta and 13 Jbeta primers. Sequenced by immunoSEQ multiplex PCR; TCRdb stores in-frame clones only, minus some. The sample contains 100,000 or so clones, more than 60% of which appear only once. The sequenced sample was PBMCs. The source of these receptors is a woman aged 18-29 years in good health and CMV-seropositive.

V is TRBV5-1 and J is TRBJ2-7; 7 bases map to TRBD1. The germline CDR1 and CDR2 sequences are SGHRS and YFSETQ. The CDR3 length is 17 residues. With 0 bases clipped from V and 0 bases from J, the junction kept 9 bases outside the gene matches. The CDR3 nucleotides read TGCGCCAGCAGCTTGGCCCAGACAGGGCAAGGCTCCTACGAGCAGTACTTC. Translation gives CASSLAQTGQGSYEQYF. Combining the CDR3 with reference TRBV5-1 and TRBJ2-7 gives the whole variable domain KAGVTQTPRYLIKTRGQQVTLSCSPISGHRSVSWYQQTPGQGLQFLFEYFSETQRNKGNFPGRFSGRQFSNSRSEMNVSTLELGDSALYLCASSLAQTGQGSYEQYFGPGTRLTVT.

The chain has TRBV7-2 and TRBJ2-1, with a weak D call TRBD2 (6 bases). CDR1 SGHTA and CDR2 FQGNSA come from the germline V gene. The CDR3 consists of 13 residues. Trimming removed 6 bases from V and 8 bases from J, with 14 bases in between. This CDR3 is CASRPTSTHEQFF. The DNA of the CDR3 is TGTGCCAGCAGACCGACTAGTACCCATGAGCAGTTCTTC.

This clone has more than one count but fewer than ten. The V gene is TRBV28, the J gene TRBJ2-1; the D gene is possibly TRBD1 (5 bases). Germline V gene lookup returns CDR1 MDHEN and CDR2 SYDVKM. The CDR3 has 15 amino acids. Trimming pared 1 base from V and 3 bases from J, leaving 10 bases between. The CDR3 sequence: CASSLLGRNYNEQFF. CDR3 sequence (DNA): TGTGCCAGCAGTTTATTGGGGCGGAACTACAATGAGCAGTTCTTC.

This clone was counted a few times. The rearrangement uses TRBV7-9 and TRBJ2-1, with 8 nucleotides matching TRBD1. CDR1 and CDR2 (germline): SEHNR, FQNEAQ (reference sequence). Germline trimming cut 3 bases from V and 2 bases from J; bases unmatched to any gene: 6. This CDR3 contains 16 residues. In DNA form, the CDR3 reads TGTGCCAGCAGCTTGACAGGGGCAAAAACCTACAATGAGCAGTTCTTC. Amino acids: CASSLTGAKTYNEQFF.

This clone was observed a handful of times. V usage is TRBV4-3 and J usage is TRBJ2-1; 7 nucleotides agree with TRBD2. CDR1 and CDR2 (germline): LGHNA, YSLEER. Trimming took 2 bases from V and 0 from J; bases not matched to a gene: 7. The CDR3 totals 17 residues. CDR3 residues: CASSQTSVLSSYNEQFF. Here the CDR3 DNA reads TGCGCCAGCAGCCAAACTAGCGTACTGAGCTCCTACAATGAGCAGTTCTTC.

The chain recombines TRBV7-3 with TRBJ2-7; D remains ambiguous. The CDR3 has 14 residues. Germline CDR1 SGHTA, CDR2 FQGTGA. The V gene lost 0 bases and the J gene lost 6 bases, with 12 bases spanning the gap. The DNA of the CDR3 is TGTGCCAGCAGCTTAACTTCCGGTCCTGGCGAGCAGTACTTC. As protein: CASSLTSGPGEQYF.

The CDR3 DNA is TGTGCCAGCAGCCCCAGGACAGGGGACTATGGCTACACCTTC. This encodes CASSPRTGDYGYTF. The V and J genes are TRBV7-3 and TRBJ1-2; 9 positions agree with TRBD1. Germline lookup yields CDR1 SGHTA and CDR2 FQGTGA. The CDR3 spans 14 residues. Trimming cost V 5 bases and J 3 bases; bases outside gene matches: 4.

The CDR3 loop reads CATSRDPRQGGRPQHF. As DNA, the CDR3 is TGTGCCACCAGCAGAGATCCTCGACAGGGCGGTAGGCCCCAGCATTTT. The chain combines TRBV15 with TRBJ1-5; 7 positions agree with TRBD1. This CDR3 is built from 16 residues. Germline CDR1 LNHNV, CDR2 YYDKDF (reference sequence). Germline trimming cut 0 bases from V and 9 bases from J; bases unmatched to any gene: 11.